This T cell receptor (beta chain) was obtained from a study of response to subunit inactivated influenza vaccine. Overall study findings and caveats: Authors suggested each seasonal influenza vaccination recruits few new T cells.

Worth noting for this clonotype: Its antigen is not known.

Via MiXCR, TCRdb re-called the RT-PCR reads, giving one row per CDR3 protein. This repertoire shows roughly 710,000 distinct CDR3 sequences, about 14% found once; its top ten account for 6% to 9.5%. This CDR3 spans 16 amino acids. V lost 5 bases and J 0 bases, leaving 14 bases between the germline ends. The germline gives CDR1 SGHTA, CDR2 FQGNSA. This TCR came from a man aged 50-59 years who received an inactivated influenza vaccine. The rearrangement links TRBV7-2 to TRBJ1-3; no clear D gene. The sequences come from PBMCs from blood, collected roughly 15 days before vaccination. As DNA, the CDR3 is TGTGCCAGCAGCGCTAGTGGCGGATACTCTGGAAACACCATATATTTT. Translating gives CASSASGGYSGNTIYF.